This T cell receptor beta chain was captured in a study of blood T cell repertoires in COVID-19. Study details: The samples span acute and convalescent COVID-19 from the United States, Italy and Spain. PBMCs, B-cell-depleted T cells, or T cells were the source of the cDNA or gDNA that made up the material.

Methods used by the authors: Researchers report that nucleated cell counts were estimated from reference gene primer amplification. Produced via immunoSEQ multiplex PCR; TCRdb's table is partial and in-frame only. Clone size and the V and J calls come from that table; the DNA yielded D and trimming. The data contain about 170,000 clones, about 80% of them singletons. Germline CDR1 and CDR2: LNHDA and SQIVND (reference sequence). V was cut by 4 bases and J by 4 bases, with 17 bases left in between. The CDR3 runs 16 residues. The clonotype originates from an older man with active or convalescent COVID-19. Sequenced material: peripheral blood. The rearrangement uses TRBV19 and TRBJ2-1, with D tentatively TRBD2 (6 bases). The CDR3 loop is CASSSTRTIPYNEQFF. CDR3 nucleotides: TGTGCCAGTAGTAGTACCCGGACTATACCATACAATGAGCAGTTCTTC.